This TCR beta chain came from a study of identical twins. TCRdb reprocessed the 5' RACE reads via MiXCR and lists one record per CDR3 protein. The sample lists under 350,000 distinct CDR3 sequences, 8% to 9.5% occurring once. This clonotype occurred a few times. This CDR3 has 12 amino acids. The same sample was also used in a study of yellow fever vaccine responses in identical twins.

The sequenced material came from CD8+ T cells sorted from blood. This sequence was found in a woman between 18 and 30 years old in good health. This chain links TRBV21-1 with TRBJ2-7. TRBV21-1 has pseudogene status. This chain's CDR3 is CASSKEASEQYF. CDR3 bases: TGTGCCAGCAGCAAAGAAGCAAGCGAGCAGTACTTC.